This T cell receptor beta chain comes out of a study of blood T cell repertoires in COVID-19. Profiled with immunoSEQ multiplex PCR; TCRdb holds only in-frame clones, not every one. The data hold about 64,000 clones, with 75% to 85% observed a single time. A single count supports this clone. V was pared by 8 bases and J by 3 bases, with 16 bases between. CDR3 length: 15 amino acids. Per germline, CDR1 SGHDN and CDR2 FVKESK. Sequencing was carried out using peripheral blood. The source is a human donor in a cohort sampled during active COVID-19. V gene TRBV14 combines with J gene TRBJ1-4; D is unclear. The CDR3 region is CASRDSGRSNEKLFF. In DNA form, the CDR3 reads TGTGCCAGCCGGGATTCTGGACGGTCTAATGAAAAACTGTTTTTT.